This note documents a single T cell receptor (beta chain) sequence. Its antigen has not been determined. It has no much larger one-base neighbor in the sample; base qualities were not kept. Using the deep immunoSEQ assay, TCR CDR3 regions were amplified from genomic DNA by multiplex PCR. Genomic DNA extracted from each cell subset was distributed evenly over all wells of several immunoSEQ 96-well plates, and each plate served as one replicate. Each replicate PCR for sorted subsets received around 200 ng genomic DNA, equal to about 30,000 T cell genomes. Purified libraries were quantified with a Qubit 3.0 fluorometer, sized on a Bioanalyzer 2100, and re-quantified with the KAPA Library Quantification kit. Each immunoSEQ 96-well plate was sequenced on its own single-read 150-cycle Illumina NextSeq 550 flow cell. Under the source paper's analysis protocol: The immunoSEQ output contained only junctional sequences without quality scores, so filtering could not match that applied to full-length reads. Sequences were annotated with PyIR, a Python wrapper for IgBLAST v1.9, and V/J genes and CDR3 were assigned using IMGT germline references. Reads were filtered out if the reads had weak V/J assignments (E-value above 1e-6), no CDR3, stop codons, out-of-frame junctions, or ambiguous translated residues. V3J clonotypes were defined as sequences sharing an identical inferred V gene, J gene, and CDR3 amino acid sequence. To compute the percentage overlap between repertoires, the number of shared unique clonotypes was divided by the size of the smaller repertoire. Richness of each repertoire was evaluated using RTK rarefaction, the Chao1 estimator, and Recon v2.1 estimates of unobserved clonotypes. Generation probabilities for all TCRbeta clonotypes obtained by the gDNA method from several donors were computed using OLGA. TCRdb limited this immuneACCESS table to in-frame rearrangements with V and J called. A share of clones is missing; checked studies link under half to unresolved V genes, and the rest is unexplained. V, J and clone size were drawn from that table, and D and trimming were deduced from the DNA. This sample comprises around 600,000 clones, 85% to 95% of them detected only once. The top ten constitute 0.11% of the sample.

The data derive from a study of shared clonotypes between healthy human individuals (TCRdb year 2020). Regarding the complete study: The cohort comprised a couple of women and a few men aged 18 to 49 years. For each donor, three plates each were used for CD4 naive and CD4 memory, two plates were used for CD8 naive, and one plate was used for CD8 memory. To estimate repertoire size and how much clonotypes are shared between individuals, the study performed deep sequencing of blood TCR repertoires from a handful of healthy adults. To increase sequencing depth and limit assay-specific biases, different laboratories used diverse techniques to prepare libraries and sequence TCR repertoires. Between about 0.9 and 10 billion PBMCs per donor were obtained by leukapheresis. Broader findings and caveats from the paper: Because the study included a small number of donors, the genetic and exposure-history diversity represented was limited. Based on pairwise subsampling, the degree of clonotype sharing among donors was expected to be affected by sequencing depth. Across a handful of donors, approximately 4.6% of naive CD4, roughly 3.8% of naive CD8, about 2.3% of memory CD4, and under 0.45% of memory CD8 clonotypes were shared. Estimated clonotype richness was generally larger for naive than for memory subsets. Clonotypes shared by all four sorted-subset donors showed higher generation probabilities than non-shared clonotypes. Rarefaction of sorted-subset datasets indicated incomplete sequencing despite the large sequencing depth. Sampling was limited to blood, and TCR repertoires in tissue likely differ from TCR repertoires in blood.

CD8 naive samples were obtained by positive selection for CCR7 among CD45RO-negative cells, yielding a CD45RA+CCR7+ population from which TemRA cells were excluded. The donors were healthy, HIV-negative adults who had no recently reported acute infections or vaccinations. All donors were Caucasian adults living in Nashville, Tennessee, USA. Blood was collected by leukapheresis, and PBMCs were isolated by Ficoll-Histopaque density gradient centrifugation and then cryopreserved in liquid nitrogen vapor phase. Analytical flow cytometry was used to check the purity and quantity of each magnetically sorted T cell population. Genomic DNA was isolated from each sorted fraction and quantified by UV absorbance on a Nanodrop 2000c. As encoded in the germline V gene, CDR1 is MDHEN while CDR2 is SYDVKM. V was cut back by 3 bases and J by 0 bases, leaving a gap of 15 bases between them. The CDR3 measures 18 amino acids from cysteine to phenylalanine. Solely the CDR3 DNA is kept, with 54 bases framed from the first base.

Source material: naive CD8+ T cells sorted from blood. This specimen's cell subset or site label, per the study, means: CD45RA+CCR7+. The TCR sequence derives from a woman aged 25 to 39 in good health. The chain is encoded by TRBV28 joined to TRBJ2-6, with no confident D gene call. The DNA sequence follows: TGTGCCAGCAGTTTCCCTTCCGTGGCTAGCTCTGGGGCCAACGTCCTGACTTTC. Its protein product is CASSFPSVASSGANVLTF.